This record covers a single T cell receptor beta chain. Its antigen remains unidentified. The sample belongs to a study of CD8+CD57+ T cells in acquired aplastic anemia. Across the whole study: Each DNA sample taken from sorted CD4+ and CD8+ cells came to 3 to 4 ug on average. Study results and caveats: Significance was not reached for CD8+ Simpson's diversity between patients and controls.

Those patients picked for sequencing had displayed CD8+CD57+ cell expansion on flow cytometry. All patients had severe acquired aplastic anemia. Patients had received no therapy at the time of blood sampling. Both TCR beta VDJ combination and CDR3 sequence profiling were carried out. Genomic DNA was the template for this profiling. Via MiXCR, TCRdb re-called the reads, giving one row per CDR3 protein. The sample includes about 200,000 distinct CDR3 sequences, about 62% of them seen just once. CDR3 length: 15 residues. Germline V CDR1 and CDR2: MNHEY, SMNVEV (reference sequence). V shed 5 bases and J 5 bases; nucleotides not matched to a gene: 10.

The V call is TRBV27, the J call TRBJ2-5, with 8 nucleotides matching TRBD2. Source material: sorted CD4+, CD8+, or CD8+CD57+ T cells (not recorded which) from PBMCs. This sequence originates from a human donor with aplastic anemia. Here the CDR3 DNA reads TGTGCCAGCAGTACCTCCTTAAGCGGGGGTGAGACCCAGTACTTC. Its protein is CASSTSLSGGETQYF.